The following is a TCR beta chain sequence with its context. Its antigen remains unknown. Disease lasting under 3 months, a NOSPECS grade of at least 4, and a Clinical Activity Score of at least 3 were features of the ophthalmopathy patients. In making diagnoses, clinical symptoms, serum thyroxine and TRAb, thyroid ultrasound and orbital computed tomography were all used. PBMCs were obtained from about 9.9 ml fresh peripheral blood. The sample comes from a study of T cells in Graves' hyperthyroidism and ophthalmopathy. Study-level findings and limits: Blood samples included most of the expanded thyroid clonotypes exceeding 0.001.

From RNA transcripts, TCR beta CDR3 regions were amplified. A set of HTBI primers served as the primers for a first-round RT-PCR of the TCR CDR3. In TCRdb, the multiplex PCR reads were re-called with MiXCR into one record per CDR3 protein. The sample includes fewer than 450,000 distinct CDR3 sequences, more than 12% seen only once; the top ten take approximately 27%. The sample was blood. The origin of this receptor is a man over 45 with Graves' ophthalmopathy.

As DNA, the CDR3 is TGTGCCAGTCAGGACGCCTCACCTAACTATGGCTACACCTTC. Residues: CASQDASPNYGYTF. The rearrangement uses TRBV6-1 and TRBJ1-2, with no clear D. The V gene's germline CDR1 is MNHNS and CDR2 SASEGT. This CDR3 has 14 amino acids. The V gene lost 9 bases and the J gene lost 0 bases, with 14 bases spanning the gap.